Shown below are 11 T cell receptor beta chains from a single sample sequenced in a study of OX40 agonist ivuxolimab in advanced cancers. Here immunoSEQ multiplex PCR was the method, and the copy in TCRdb shows in-frame clones only, minus some. The sample has about 67,000 clones, approximately 84% seen once. The source material was CD4+ or CD8+ T cells sorted from blood, sampled in a trial of the OX40 agonist ivuxolimab. These receptors originate from an adult with an advanced solid tumor such as melanoma, head and neck, liver or kidney cancer.

V gene TRBV5-1 combines with J gene TRBJ1-3; tentatively, D is TRBD1 (5 bases). Per germline, CDR1 SGHRS and CDR2 YFSETQ. V lost 0 bases, J lost 0 bases, and 10 bases lay in between. The CDR3 totals 16 residues. CDR3 region: CASSLGGRSSGNTIYF. In DNA form, the CDR3 reads TGCGCCAGCAGCTTGGGGGGCAGAAGCTCTGGAAACACCATATATTTT.

This chain links TRBV5-1 with TRBJ1-1; D is perhaps TRBD1 (5 bases). In germline, CDR1 is SGHRS, CDR2 YFSETQ. V lost 2 bases and J 1 base, leaving 15 bases between the germline ends. CDR3 size: 16 residues. DNA of the CDR3: TGCGCCAGCAGCTTCGCGTCCGGGACGAGGAACACTGAAGCTTTCTTT. Its protein product is CASSFASGTRNTEAFF.

V is TRBV7-2 and J is TRBJ1-2; the D gene is possibly TRBD1 (6 bases). The CDR3 spans 13 residues. CDR1 is SGHTA, CDR2 FQGNSA, per germline. Trimming stripped 5 bases from V and 8 bases from J, with 15 bases between. CDR3 in amino acids: CASSPWDTGGYTF. The CDR3 DNA reads as TGTGCCAGCAGCCCCTGGGACACTGGGGGCTACACCTTC. Looking up the rest from reference TRBV7-2 and TRBJ1-2 gives the full variable domain: GAGVSQSPSNKVTEKGKDVELRCDPISGHTALYWYRQSLGQGLEFLIYFQGNSAPDKSGLPSDRFSAERTGGSVSTLTIQRTQQEDSAVYLCASSPWDTGGYTFGSGTRLTVV.

The chain combines TRBV9 with TRBJ2-7, with TRBD2 matching 14 bases. Trimming took 3 bases from V and 5 from J; bases not matched to a gene: 1. Germline CDR1 is SGDLS and CDR2 is YYNGEE. This CDR3 region has 14 residues. The CDR3 loop reads CASSETSGGDEQYF. The CDR3 region has the DNA TGTGCCAGCAGCGAGACTAGCGGGGGGGACGAGCAGTACTTC.

A remark on this clone: This same CDR3 is encoded by further DNA sequences in the sample. The rearrangement links TRBV27 to TRBJ2-7; 10 bases are a match to TRBD1. Losses at the gene ends were 5 bases for V and 0 bases for J; bases not matched to a gene: 1. This CDR3 comprises 14 residues. In germline, CDR1 is MNHEY, CDR2 SMNVEV (reference sequence). The CDR3 bases are TGTGCCAGCAGTAGGACAGGGGGCTCCTACGAGCAGTACTTC. This encodes CASSRTGGSYEQYF.

This chain uses TRBV30 with TRBJ1-3; 9 nucleotides align to TRBD1. CDR3 length: 15 amino acids. The germline V gene has CDR1 GTSNPN and CDR2 SVGIG (reference sequence). V shed 0 bases, J shed 4 bases, and the junction held 4 bases outside the gene matches. CDR3 residues: CAWSVQGATGNTIYF. DNA of the CDR3: TGTGCCTGGAGTGTACAGGGGGCCACGGGAAACACCATATATTTT.

The CDR3: CAIGPGSSGNTIYF. In nucleotides, the CDR3 is TGTGCCATCGGGCCGGGGTCCTCTGGAAACACCATATATTTT. V and J are TRBV7-9 and TRBJ1-3; unclear D gene. The length of the CDR3 is 14 residues. V lost 10 bases and J 0 bases, leaving 13 bases between the germline ends. Germline CDR1 is SEHNR and CDR2 is FQNEAQ (reference sequence).

The chain recombines TRBV7-2 with TRBJ1-1; maybe TRBD1 (6 bases). V was trimmed by 5 bases and J by 3 bases, leaving 10 bases between them. The germline V gene has CDR1 SGHTA and CDR2 FQGNSA. The CDR3 has 13 residues. The chain's CDR3 is CASSRRTDTEAFF. CDR3 nucleotides: TGTGCCAGCAGCCGCCGGACAGACACTGAAGCTTTCTTT.

This clone was observed a handful of times. This chain links TRBV30 with TRBJ2-7; TRBD1 matches at 7 bases. CDR3 length: 14 amino acids. Germline values: CDR1 GTSNPN, CDR2 SVGIG (reference sequence). The V and J ends lost 2 bases and 0 bases, in that order; junction bases with no gene match: 4. CDR3 coding DNA: TGTGCCTGGAGTAAAGACAGGGTCTCCTACGAGCAGTACTTC. Translating it yields CAWSKDRVSYEQYF.

V and J are TRBV30 and TRBJ2-5; D may be TRBD1 or TRBD2 (5 bases each). CDR3 size: 13 residues. V was cut by 1 base and J by 3 bases, with 9 bases left in between. Germline V gene sequence: CDR1 GTSNPN, CDR2 SVGIG (reference sequence). The CDR3 sequence is CAWSAGTKETQYF. CDR3 DNA sequence: TGTGCCTGGAGTGCGGGGACCAAAGAGACCCAGTACTTC. The variable domain in full, completed from reference TRBV30 and TRBJ2-5, reads SQTIHQWPATLVQPVGSPLSLECTVEGTSNPNLYWYRQAAGRGLQLLFYSVGIGQISSEVPQNLSASRPQDRQFILSSKKLLLSDSGFYLCAWSAGTKETQYFGPGTRLLVL.

The genes are TRBV5-8 and TRBJ2-3, with 8 positions matching TRBD1. V lost 1 base and J lost 1; bases outside the gene matches: 11. The CDR3 totals 18 residues. Germline V lookup: CDR1 SGHTS, CDR2 YDEGEE. Written as DNA, the CDR3 is TGTGCCAGCAGCTTGTCACGGGACAGGTTGGGGGGCACAGATACGCAGTATTTT. Translated: CASSLSRDRLGGTDTQYF.